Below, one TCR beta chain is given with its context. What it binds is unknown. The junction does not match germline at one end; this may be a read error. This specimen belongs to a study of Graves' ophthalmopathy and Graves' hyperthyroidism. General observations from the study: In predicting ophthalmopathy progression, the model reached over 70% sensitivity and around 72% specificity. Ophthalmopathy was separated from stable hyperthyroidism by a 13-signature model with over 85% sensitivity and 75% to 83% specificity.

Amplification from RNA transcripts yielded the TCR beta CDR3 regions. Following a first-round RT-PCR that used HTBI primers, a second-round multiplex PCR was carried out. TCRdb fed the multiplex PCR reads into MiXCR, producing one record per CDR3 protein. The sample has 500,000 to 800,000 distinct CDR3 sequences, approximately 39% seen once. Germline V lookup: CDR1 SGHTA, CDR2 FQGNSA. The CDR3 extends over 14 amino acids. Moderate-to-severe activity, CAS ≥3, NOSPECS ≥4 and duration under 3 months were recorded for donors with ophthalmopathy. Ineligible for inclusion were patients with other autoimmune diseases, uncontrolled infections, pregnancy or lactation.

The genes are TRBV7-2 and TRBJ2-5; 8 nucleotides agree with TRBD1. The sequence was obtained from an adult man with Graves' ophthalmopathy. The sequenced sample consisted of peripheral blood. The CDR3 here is CASSYPDRAKTQYF. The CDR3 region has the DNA TGTGCCAGTAGCTATCCGGACAGGGCCAAGACCCAGTACTTC. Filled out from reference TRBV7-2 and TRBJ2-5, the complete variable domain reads GAGVSQSPSNKVTEKGKDVELRCDPISGHTALYWYRQSLGQGLEFLIYFQGNSAPDKSGLPSDRFSAERTGGSVSTLTIQRTQQEDSAVYLCASSYPDRAKTQYFGPGTRLLVL.